These T cell receptor beta chains were read from a single sample in a study of CXCR3-negative and CXCR3-positive naive CD8 T cells. No DNA is given; TCRdb re-called the 5' RACE reads and lists each CDR3 protein once. This sample's table has approximately 100,000 distinct CDR3 sequences. Sequenced input: naive CXCR3+ CD8+ T cells from blood. Receptor source: a human donor in good health. Some clones in this sample may be carry-over from other donors' samples. The CDR3 runs from the conserved cysteine through the conserved F or W. Each record gives: J gene, V gene, CDR3 protein.

J: TRBJ2-5
V: TRBV6-5
CDR3: CASSYSGETQYF

J: TRBJ1-1
V: TRBV5-1
CDR3: CASSLVSRQNTEAFF

J: TRBJ2-2
V: TRBV7-9
CDR3: CASISSTNTGELFF

J: TRBJ1-2
V: TRBV28
CDR3: CASSGGSTPYGYTF

J: TRBJ2-7
V: TRBV7-9
CDR3: CASTTGRNYEQYF

J: TRBJ2-1
V: TRBV7-8
CDR3: CASSLAEGEQFF

J: TRBJ1-1
V: TRBV7-9
CDR3: CASSQTVTEAFF

J: TRBJ1-1
V: TRBV29-1
CDR3: CSVPAGQTEAFF

J: TRBJ2-1
V: TRBV6-5
CDR3: CASSVLGGYNEQFF

J: TRBJ1-1
V: TRBV6-5
CDR3: CASRLVGGNTEAFF

J: TRBJ1-1
V: TRBV29-1
CDR3: CSVEEGVNTEAFF

J: TRBJ2-1
V: TRBV13
CDR3: CASSLITGLGNEQFF

J: TRBJ2-3
V: TRBV29-1
CDR3: CSVILADEGDTQYF

J: TRBJ1-2
V: TRBV29-1
CDR3: CSVEVPGTGNYGYTF

J: TRBJ2-7
V: TRBV20-1
CDR3: CSANDRESGSYEQYF

J: TRBJ2-2
V: TRBV19
CDR3: CASLLGGTGELFF

J: TRBJ2-1
V: TRBV4-3
CDR3: CASSQDYNEQFF

J: TRBJ2-1
V: TRBV7-3
CDR3: CASSLFGGAPNEQFF

J: TRBJ2-5
V: TRBV20-1
CDR3: CSARDGGVAETQYF

J: TRBJ2-7
V: TRBV11-3
CDR3: CTSSQDRVHEQYF

J: TRBJ2-1
V: TRBV6-2/TRBV6-3
CDR3: CASSKTLLEQFF

J: TRBJ2-5
V: TRBV18
CDR3: CASSPETSGETQYF

J: TRBJ1-2
V: TRBV12-3/TRBV12-4
CDR3: CASSQDRQNGYTF

J: TRBJ2-7
V: TRBV7-9
CDR3: CASSSRMYEQYF

J: TRBJ1-4
V: TRBV6-2/TRBV6-3
CDR3: CASSLKDGLQAGSNEKLFF

J: TRBJ2-6
V: TRBV19
CDR3: CASWASGANVLTF

J: TRBJ2-7
V: TRBV3-1
CDR3: CASSQDDGGGAHEQYF

J: TRBJ2-1
V: TRBV13
CDR3: CASSLGAGKGNNEQFF

J: TRBJ2-1
V: TRBV6-5
CDR3: CASSYSNSHGEQFF

J: TRBJ2-1
V: TRBV2
CDR3: CASSAPGTSGGSYNEQFF

J: TRBJ2-2
V: TRBV24-1
CDR3: CATSDPQGNTGELFF

J: TRBJ2-3
V: TRBV7-3
CDR3: CASSLGTSGTDTQYF

J: TRBJ2-7
V: TRBV7-9
CDR3: CASSPRNYEAGSSYEQYF

J: TRBJ1-2
V: TRBV13
CDR3: CASSLVVDGYTF

J: TRBJ2-7
V: TRBV6-6
CDR3: CASSDASGIYEQYF

J: TRBJ2-2
V: TRBV7-3
CDR3: CASSLVLAGELFF

J: TRBJ1-1
V: TRBV3-1
CDR3: CASSHKGMNTEAFF

J: TRBJ2-3
V: TRBV7-9
CDR3: CASSSVLDTQYF

J: TRBJ2-7
V: TRBV5-6
CDR3: CASSPPDSHSYEQYF